Here is one TCR beta chain with its context. Its specificity is not known. Germline values: CDR1 LNHNV, CDR2 YYDKDF (reference sequence). J lost 2 bases, V lost 1 base, and 3 bases had no gene match. This CDR3 is 15 amino acids long. The source of the sample is a study of sequential checkpoint blockade in melanoma. General study results and limits: Tumor T-cell fraction and clonality correlated with PD-L1 and CD8+ counts.

Libraries were prepared by immunoSEQ multiplex PCR; TCRdb keeps only in-frame clonotypes and omits some of them. The sample yields 3,500 to 5,000 clones, roughly a quarter seen once. This sample's treatment: randomized to nivolumab then ipilimumab (arm A) or the reverse (arm B). J is TRBJ2-3 and V is TRBV15; the match to TRBD1 covers 7 bases. The specimen comprised tumor tissue (inferred from file names), sampled from a patient given nivolumab and ipilimumab in sequence. The TCR comes from a human donor with melanoma. The CDR3 nucleotides are TGTGCCACCAGCAGAGGACAGGGTTCCACAGATACGCAGTATTTT. This codes for CATSRGQGSTDTQYF. Looking up the rest from reference TRBV15 and TRBJ2-3 gives the full variable domain: DAMVIQNPRYQVTQFGKPVTLSCSQTLNHNVMYWYQQKSSQAPKLLFHYYDKDFNNEADTPDNFQSRRPNTSFCFLDIRSPGLGDTAMYLCATSRGQGSTDTQYFGPGTRLTVL.